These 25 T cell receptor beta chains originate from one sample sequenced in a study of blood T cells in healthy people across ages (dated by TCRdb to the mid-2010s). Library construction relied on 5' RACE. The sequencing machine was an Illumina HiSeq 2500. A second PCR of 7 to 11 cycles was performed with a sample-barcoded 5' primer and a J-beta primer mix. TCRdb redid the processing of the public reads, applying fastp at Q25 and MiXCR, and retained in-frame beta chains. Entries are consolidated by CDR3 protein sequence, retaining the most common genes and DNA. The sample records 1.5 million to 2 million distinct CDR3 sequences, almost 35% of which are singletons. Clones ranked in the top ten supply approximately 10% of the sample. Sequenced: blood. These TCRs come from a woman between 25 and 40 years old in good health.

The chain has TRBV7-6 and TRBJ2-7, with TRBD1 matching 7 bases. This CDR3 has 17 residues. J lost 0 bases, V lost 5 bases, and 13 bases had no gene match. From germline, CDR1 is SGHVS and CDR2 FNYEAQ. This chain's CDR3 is CASSPSNRGKSSYEQYF. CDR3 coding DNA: TGTGCCAGCAGCCCTTCGAACAGGGGCAAGAGCTCCTACGAGCAGTACTTC.

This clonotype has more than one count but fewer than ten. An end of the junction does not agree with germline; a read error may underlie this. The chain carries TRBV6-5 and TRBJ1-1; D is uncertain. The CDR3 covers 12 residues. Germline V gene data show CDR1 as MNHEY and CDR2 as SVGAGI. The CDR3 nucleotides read TGTGCCAGCAGTTCCACGAACGCTGAAGCTTTCTTT. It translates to CASSSTNAEAFF.

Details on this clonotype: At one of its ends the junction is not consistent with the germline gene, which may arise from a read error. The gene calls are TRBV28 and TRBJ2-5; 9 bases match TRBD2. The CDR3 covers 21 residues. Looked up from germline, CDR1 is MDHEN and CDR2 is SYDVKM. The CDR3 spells CASSFPSNRAGGFRRQGTQYF. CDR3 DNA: TGTGCCAGCAGTTTCCCGTCTAATAGAGCGGGAGGATTTAGGAGACAAGGGACCCAGTACTTC.

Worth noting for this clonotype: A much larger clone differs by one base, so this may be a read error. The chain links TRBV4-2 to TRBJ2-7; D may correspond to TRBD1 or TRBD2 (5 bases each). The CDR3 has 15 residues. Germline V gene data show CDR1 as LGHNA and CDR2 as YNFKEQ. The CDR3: CASSQEVGETYEQCF. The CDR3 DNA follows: TGTGCCAGCAGCCAAGAAGTAGGGGAGACCTACGAGCAGTGCTTC.

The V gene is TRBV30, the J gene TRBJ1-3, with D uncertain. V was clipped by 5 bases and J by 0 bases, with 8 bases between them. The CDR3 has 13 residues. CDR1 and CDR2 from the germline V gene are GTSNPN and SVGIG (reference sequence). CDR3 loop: CAWAHSSGNTIYF. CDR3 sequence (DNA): TGTGCCTGGGCACACAGCTCTGGAAACACCATATATTTT.

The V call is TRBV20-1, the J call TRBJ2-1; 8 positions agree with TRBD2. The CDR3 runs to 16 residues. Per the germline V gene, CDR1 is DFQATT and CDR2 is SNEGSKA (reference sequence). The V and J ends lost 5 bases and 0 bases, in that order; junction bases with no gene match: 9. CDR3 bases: TGCAGTGCTCCCCCGGGGGGGTCGAGCTCCTACAATGAGCAGTTCTTC. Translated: CSAPPGGSSSYNEQFF.

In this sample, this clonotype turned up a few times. The CDR3 DNA reads as TGCAGTGCCCCCTTGAGAGTAGCCTACAATGAGCAGTTCTTC. Amino acid sequence: CSAPLRVAYNEQFF. The gene calls are TRBV20-1 and TRBJ2-1, with D uncertain. V shed 6 bases and J shed 2 bases, with 14 bases lying between them. The CDR3 sequence is 14 residues long. In germline, CDR1 is DFQATT, CDR2 SNEGSKA (reference sequence).

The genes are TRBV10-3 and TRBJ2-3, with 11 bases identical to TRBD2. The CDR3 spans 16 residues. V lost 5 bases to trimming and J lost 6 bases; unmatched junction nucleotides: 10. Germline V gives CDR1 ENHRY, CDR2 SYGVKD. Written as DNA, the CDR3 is TGTGCCATCAGTAGCCCTAGCGGGGGGCCTCCGGATACGCAGTATTTT. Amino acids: CAISSPSGGPPDTQYF.

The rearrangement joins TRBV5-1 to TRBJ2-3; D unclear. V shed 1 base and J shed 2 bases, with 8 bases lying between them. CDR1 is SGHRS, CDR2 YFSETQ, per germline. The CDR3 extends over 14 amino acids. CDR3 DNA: TGCGCCAGCAGCTTGCAGCACTCCACAGATACGCAGTATTTT. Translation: CASSLQHSTDTQYF.

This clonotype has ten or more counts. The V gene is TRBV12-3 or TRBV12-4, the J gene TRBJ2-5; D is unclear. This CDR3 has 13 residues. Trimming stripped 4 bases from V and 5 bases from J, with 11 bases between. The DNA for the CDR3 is TGTGCCAGCAGTTCGACCCGGTGGGAGACCCAGTACTTC. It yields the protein CASSSTRWETQYF.

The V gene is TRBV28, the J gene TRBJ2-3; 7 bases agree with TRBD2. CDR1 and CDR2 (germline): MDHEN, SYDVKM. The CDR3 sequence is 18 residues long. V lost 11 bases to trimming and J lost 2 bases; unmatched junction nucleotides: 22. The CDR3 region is CAVATGIGGTPITDTQYF. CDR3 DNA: TGTGCCGTAGCAACCGGGATCGGGGGGACCCCTATCACAGATACGCAGTATTTT.

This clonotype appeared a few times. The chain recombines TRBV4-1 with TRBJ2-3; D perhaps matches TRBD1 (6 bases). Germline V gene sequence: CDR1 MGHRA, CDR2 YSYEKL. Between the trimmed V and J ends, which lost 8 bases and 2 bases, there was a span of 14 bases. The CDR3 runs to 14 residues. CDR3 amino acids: CASSNRENTDTQYF. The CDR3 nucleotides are TGCGCCAGCTCAAACAGGGAGAACACAGATACGCAGTATTTT.

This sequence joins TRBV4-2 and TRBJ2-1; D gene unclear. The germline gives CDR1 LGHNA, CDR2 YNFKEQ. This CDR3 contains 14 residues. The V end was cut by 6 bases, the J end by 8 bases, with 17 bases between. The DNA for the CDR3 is TGTGCCAGCAGACCTGGGCAAGATCACCATGAGCAGTTCTTC. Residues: CASRPGQDHHEQFF.

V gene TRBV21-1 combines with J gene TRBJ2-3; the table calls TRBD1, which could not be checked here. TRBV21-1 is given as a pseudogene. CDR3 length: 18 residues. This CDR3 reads CASSKAGAADPSTDTQYF. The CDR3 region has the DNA TGTGCCAGCAGCAAAGCGGGGGCGGCGGATCCTAGCACAGATACGCAGTATTTT.

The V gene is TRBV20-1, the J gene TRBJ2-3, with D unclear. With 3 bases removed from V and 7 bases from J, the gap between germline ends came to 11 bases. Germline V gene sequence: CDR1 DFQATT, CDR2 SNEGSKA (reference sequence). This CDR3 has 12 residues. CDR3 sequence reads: CSARIETNTQYF. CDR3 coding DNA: TGCAGTGCTAGGATAGAAACCAATACGCAGTATTTT.

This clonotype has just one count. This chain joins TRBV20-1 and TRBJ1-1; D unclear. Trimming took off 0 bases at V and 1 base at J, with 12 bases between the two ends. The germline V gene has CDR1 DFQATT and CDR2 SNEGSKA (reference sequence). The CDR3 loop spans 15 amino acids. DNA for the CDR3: TGCAGTGCTAGAGAGCCCGGACGGAGGAACACTGAAGCTTTCTTT. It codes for CSAREPGRRNTEAFF.

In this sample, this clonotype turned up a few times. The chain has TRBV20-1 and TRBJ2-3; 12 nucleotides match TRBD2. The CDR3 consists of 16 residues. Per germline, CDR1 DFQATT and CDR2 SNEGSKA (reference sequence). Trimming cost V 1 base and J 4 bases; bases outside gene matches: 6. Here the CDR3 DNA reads TGCAGTGCTAGAGTCGGGCTAGCGGGAGGGGCAGATACGCAGTATTTT. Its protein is CSARVGLAGGADTQYF.

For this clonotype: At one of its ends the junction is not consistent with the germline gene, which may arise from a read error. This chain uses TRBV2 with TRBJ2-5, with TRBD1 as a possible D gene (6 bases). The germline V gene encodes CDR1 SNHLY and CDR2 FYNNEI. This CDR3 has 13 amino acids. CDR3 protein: CASSEVPRGELNF. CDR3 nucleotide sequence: TGTGCCAGCAGTGAAGTCCCCAGGGGAGAATTGAACTTC.

The CDR3 sequence: CSARLVASALYNEQFF. CDR3 DNA: TGCAGTGCTAGGCTGGTAGCGTCGGCACTCTACAATGAGCAGTTCTTC. The J gene is TRBJ2-1, the V gene TRBV20-1; possible D gene TRBD2, 5 bases. The CDR3 sequence is 16 residues long. In germline, CDR1 is DFQATT, CDR2 SNEGSKA (reference sequence). Trimming removed 3 bases from V and 3 bases from J, with 18 bases in between.

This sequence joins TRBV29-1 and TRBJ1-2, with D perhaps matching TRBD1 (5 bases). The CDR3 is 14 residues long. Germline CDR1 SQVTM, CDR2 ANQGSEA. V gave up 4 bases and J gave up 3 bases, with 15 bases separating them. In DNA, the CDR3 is TGCAGCGTTGGGATTAATCGGGGGGACTATGGCTACACCTTC. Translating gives CSVGINRGDYGYTF.

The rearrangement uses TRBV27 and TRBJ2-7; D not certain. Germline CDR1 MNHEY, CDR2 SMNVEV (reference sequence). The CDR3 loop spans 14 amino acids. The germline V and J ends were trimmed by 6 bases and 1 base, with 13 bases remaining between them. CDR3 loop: CASRSWTNSYEQYF. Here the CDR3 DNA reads TGTGCCAGCAGGTCCTGGACGAATTCCTACGAGCAGTACTTC.

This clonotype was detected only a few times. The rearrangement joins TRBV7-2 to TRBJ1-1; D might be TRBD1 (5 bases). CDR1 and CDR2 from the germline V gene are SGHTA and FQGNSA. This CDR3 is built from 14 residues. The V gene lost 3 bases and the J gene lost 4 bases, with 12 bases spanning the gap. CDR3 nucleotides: TGTGCCAGCAGCTTCGGGCAGGGCGTCACTGAAGCTTTCTTT. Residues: CASSFGQGVTEAFF.

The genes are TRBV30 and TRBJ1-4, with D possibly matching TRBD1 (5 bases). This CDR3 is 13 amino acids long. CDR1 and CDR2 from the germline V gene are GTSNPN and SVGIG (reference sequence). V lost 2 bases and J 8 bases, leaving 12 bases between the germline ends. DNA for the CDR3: TGTGCCTGGAGTCCAGACAGTTGGGAAAAACTGTTTTTT. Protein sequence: CAWSPDSWEKLFF.

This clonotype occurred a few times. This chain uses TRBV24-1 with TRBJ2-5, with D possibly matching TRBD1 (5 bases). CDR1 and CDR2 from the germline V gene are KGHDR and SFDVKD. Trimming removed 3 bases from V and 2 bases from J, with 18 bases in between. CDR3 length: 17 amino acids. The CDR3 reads CATSDPVGQGNQETQYF. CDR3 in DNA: TGTGCCACCAGTGATCCCGTGGGCCAGGGAAATCAAGAGACCCAGTACTTC.

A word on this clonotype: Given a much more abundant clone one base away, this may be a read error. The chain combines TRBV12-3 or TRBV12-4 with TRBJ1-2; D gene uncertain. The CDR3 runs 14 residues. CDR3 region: CVSSLSSTNYGYTF. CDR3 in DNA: TGTGTCAGCAGTTTGTCCAGCACTAACTATGGCTACACCTTC.